Given below is one T cell receptor beta chain in context. V was shortened by 5 bases and J by 3 bases, with 22 bases between the two germline ends. CDR1 is LGHNA and CDR2 is YSLEER in the germline V gene. CDR3 length: 17 residues. The data are from a study of STAT5B mutations in CD4+ large granular lymphocyte leukemia. Clones were read by immunoSEQ multiplex PCR, and TCRdb kept only the in-frame ones, dropping some. This table has 35,000 or so clones, more than 55% appearing once. This receptor was obtained from a human donor in good health. What was sequenced was CD4+ T cells from blood buffy coats. The V call is TRBV4-3, the J call TRBJ2-5, with D possibly being TRBD2 (6 bases). The CDR3: CASSAQMAGTGEETQYF. The CDR3 nucleotides read TGCGCCAGCAGCGCTCAAATGGCGGGGACGGGCGAAGAGACCCAGTACTTC.